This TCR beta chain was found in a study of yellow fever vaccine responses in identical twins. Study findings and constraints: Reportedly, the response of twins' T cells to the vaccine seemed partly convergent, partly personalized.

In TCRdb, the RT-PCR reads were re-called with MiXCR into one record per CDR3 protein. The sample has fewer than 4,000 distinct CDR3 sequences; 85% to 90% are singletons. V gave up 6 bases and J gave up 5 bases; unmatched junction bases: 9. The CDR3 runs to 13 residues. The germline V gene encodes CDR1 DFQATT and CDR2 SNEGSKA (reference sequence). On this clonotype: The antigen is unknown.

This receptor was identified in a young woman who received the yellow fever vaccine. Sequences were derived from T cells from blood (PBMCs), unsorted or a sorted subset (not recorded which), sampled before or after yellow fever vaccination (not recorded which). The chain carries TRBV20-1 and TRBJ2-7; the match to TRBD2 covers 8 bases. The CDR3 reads CSAPWTSFDEQYF. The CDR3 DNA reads TGCAGTGCCCCCTGGACTAGCTTCGACGAGCAGTACTTC.